These 25 T cell receptor beta chains were all obtained from the same sample, sequenced in a study of T cells in Graves' hyperthyroidism and ophthalmopathy (dated by TCRdb to about 2019). Libraries were built with multiplex PCR. The listed sequencing device is Illumina HiSeq 2000. The TCR beta CDR3 regions were amplified from RNA transcripts. The first round of RT-PCR for the TCR CDR3 was performed with the HTBI primer set and the Qiagen OneStep RT-PCR kit. TCRdb ran its own pipeline on the public reads, namely fastp trimming at Q25 and MiXCR clone calling, and kept in-frame beta chains. Rows matching on CDR3 protein sequence are summarized as one entry with the most common DNA and genes. The sample contains about 690,000 distinct CDR3 sequences, 17% of them found a single time. The ten most abundant clones make up roughly a sixth of the sample. The specimen sequenced was blood. Receptors were obtained from a man aged 50 to 60 with Graves' hyperthyroidism.

This clonotype showed up many times. V and J are TRBV10-2 and TRBJ2-7; 9 bases line up with TRBD1. After removal of 2 bases from V and 6 bases from J, the junction contained 11 bases not matched to a gene. The CDR3 has 16 residues. CDR1 and CDR2 from the germline V gene are WSHSY and SAAADI. CDR3 nucleotides: TGCGCCAGCAGTGAGCCAAAACAGGGGGCGCTTCTCGAGCAGTACTTC. It is translated as CASSEPKQGALLEQYF.

This clonotype was counted at least ten times. V usage is TRBV20-1 and J usage is TRBJ2-7, with D possibly matching TRBD1 (5 bases). The germline gives CDR1 DFQATT, CDR2 SNEGSKA (reference sequence). V lost 3 bases and J 1 base, leaving 13 bases between the germline ends. The CDR3 has 14 amino acids. CDR3 in DNA: TGCAGTGCTAGGTCCAGGGCAGGTTCCTACGAGCAGTACTTC. Translated: CSARSRAGSYEQYF.

This clonotype was observed a few times. The rearrangement uses TRBV11-2 and TRBJ2-2; D is possibly TRBD1 (5 bases). The V and J ends lost 5 bases and 3 bases respectively, with 10 bases between them. Germline CDR1 and CDR2: SGHAT and FQNNGV. The CDR3 extends over 14 amino acids. CDR3 nucleotide sequence: TGTGCCAGCAGCCCTCCGACAGACACCGGGGAGCTGTTTTTT. The encoded protein is CASSPPTDTGELFF.

This sequence joins TRBV5-1 and TRBJ2-1, with D perhaps given as TRBD1 or TRBD2 (7 bases each). Trimming cost V 7 bases and J 4 bases, with 21 bases left between them. The CDR3 has 16 residues. Germline CDR1 reads SGHRS; CDR2 reads YFSETQ. This CDR3 is CASGGVTGQQYNEQFF. CDR3 nucleotide sequence: TGCGCCAGCGGGGGGGTAACGGGACAGCAGTACAATGAGCAGTTCTTC. The complete variable domain, with remaining parts taken from reference TRBV5-1 and TRBJ2-1, reads KAGVTQTPRYLIKTRGQQVTLSCSPISGHRSVSWYQQTPGQGLQFLFEYFSETQRNKGNFPGRFSGRQFSNSRSEMNVSTLELGDSALYLCASGGVTGQQYNEQFFGPGTRLTVL.

At least ten counts were recorded for this clonotype. This rearrangement joins TRBV6-1 to TRBJ2-7, with 7 bases lining up with TRBD2. Germline CDR1 reads MNHNS; CDR2 reads SASEGT. The J segment lost 1 base and the V segment lost 3 bases, leaving 6 bases of the junction unmatched. This CDR3 contains 15 residues. The CDR3 coding sequence is TGTGCCAGCAGTGAGGTTGCGGGAGCGTCCTACGAGCAGTACTTC. Protein sequence: CASSEVAGASYEQYF.

The genes are TRBV27 and TRBJ2-1; D is uncertain. This CDR3 is built from 13 residues. Germline values: CDR1 MNHEY, CDR2 SMNVEV (reference sequence). The V and J ends lost 6 bases and 6 bases respectively, with 12 bases between them. Here the CDR3 DNA reads TGTGCCAGCAGACTGAACTGGGCCAATGAGCAGTTCTTC. Translating it yields CASRLNWANEQFF.

CDR3 amino acids: CAWRGTSGRPGSTYNEQFF. The CDR3 coding sequence is TGTGCCTGGAGGGGGACTAGCGGGAGGCCGGGATCTACCTACAATGAGCAGTTCTTC. The chain has TRBV30 and TRBJ2-1, with 15 bases fitting TRBD2. CDR3 size: 19 residues. In germline, CDR1 is GTSNPN, CDR2 SVGIG (reference sequence). V was pared by 3 bases and J by 2 bases, with 11 bases of the junction left unmatched.

There are many counts of this clonotype. V usage is TRBV2 and J usage is TRBJ2-1; 7 bases fit TRBD1. The germline V gene encodes CDR1 SNHLY and CDR2 FYNNEI. The CDR3 totals 15 residues. V shed 1 base and J 7 bases; nucleotides not matched to a gene: 7. CDR3 sequence: CASSEVTGAFNEQFF. The CDR3 region has the DNA TGTGCCAGCAGTGAAGTTACAGGGGCTTTTAATGAGCAGTTCTTC.

This rearrangement joins TRBV27 to TRBJ2-7; 11 bases are shared with TRBD1. The CDR3 is 15 amino acids. The V gene end was trimmed by 5 bases and the J gene end by 4 bases; junction bases not matched to a gene: 7. Germline-derived CDR1 and CDR2 are MNHEY and SMNVEV (reference sequence). The CDR3 is CASSRTGQGAYEQYF. The CDR3 bases are TGTGCCAGCAGTAGGACAGGACAGGGGGCTTACGAGCAGTACTTC.

This clonotype was picked up a small number of times. V and J are TRBV27 and TRBJ1-2, with D perhaps matching TRBD1 (5 bases). The CDR3 has 13 residues. Deletions cut 1 base from V and 8 bases from J, with 11 bases between. Germline values: CDR1 MNHEY, CDR2 SMNVEV (reference sequence). DNA of the CDR3: TGTGCCAGCAGTTTATGGGGGGGTCGGGGCTACACCTTC. Translation: CASSLWGGRGYTF.

CDR3 loop: CASSAGQDEQYF. The CDR3 DNA reads as TGTGCCAGCTCTGCCGGACAGGACGAGCAGTACTTC. The J gene is TRBJ2-7, the V gene TRBV18; TRBD1 aligns across 7 bases. The V gene's germline CDR1 is KGHSH and CDR2 LQKENI. The CDR3 extends over 12 amino acids. With 6 bases clipped from V and 5 bases from J, the junction kept 4 bases outside the gene matches.

This clonotype has more than one count but fewer than ten. At one end the junction does not follow the germline gene, possibly because of a read error. V is TRBV27 and J is TRBJ2-5; tentative D call: TRBD2 (5 bases). The V gene's germline CDR1 is MNHEY and CDR2 SMNVEV (reference sequence). The CDR3 totals 13 residues. The CDR3 DNA is TGTGCCAGCAGTCGAAGAGCGGAAGAGACCCAGTGCTTC. Protein sequence: CASSRRAEETQCF.

This clonotype was recorded many times. This chain uses TRBV6-2 or TRBV6-3 with TRBJ1-2; no definite D call. This CDR3 has 13 amino acids. The V and J ends lost 0 bases and 3 bases respectively, with 5 bases between them. Per germline, CDR1 MNHEY and CDR2 SVGEGT. The CDR3 is CASSYSADYGYTF. The CDR3 DNA sequence: TGTGCCAGCAGTTACTCTGCAGACTATGGCTACACCTTC.

A note on this clonotype: A single base separates this from a much larger clone, so it may be a read error. The V call is TRBV28, the J call TRBJ2-1, with a tentative D call TRBD2 (5 bases). V was pared by 4 bases and J by 14 bases, with 15 bases between. The V gene's germline CDR1 is MDHEN and CDR2 SYDVKM. This CDR3 has 12 residues. CDR3 region: CASSSGRRRKFF. DNA of the CDR3: TGTGCCAGCAGTTCCGGCCGACGGAGGAAGTTCTTC.

The V gene is TRBV19, the J gene TRBJ2-2; TRBD2 agrees at 10 bases. The V gene's germline CDR1 is LNHDA and CDR2 SQIVND (reference sequence). The V gene end was trimmed by 3 bases and the J gene end by 7 bases; junction bases not matched to a gene: 5. The CDR3 covers 15 residues. The CDR3 loop is CASSISGRAIGELFF. The CDR3 DNA follows: TGTGCCAGTAGTATCAGCGGGAGGGCAATCGGGGAGCTGTTTTTT. The variable domain in full, completed from reference TRBV19 and TRBJ2-2, reads DGGITQSPKYLFRKEGQNVTLSCEQNLNHDAMYWYRQDPGQGLRLIYYSQIVNDFQKGDIAEGYSVSREKKESFPLTVTSAQKNPTAFYLCASSISGRAIGELFFGEGSRLTVL.

This clonotype was counted ten times or more. V is TRBV27 and J is TRBJ1-5; maybe TRBD1 (5 bases). V was shortened by 4 bases and J by 4 bases, with 8 bases between the two germline ends. Per germline, CDR1 MNHEY and CDR2 SMNVEV (reference sequence). CDR3 length equals 13 residues. In DNA, the CDR3 is TGTGCCAGCAGTTCGGGGGAGAATCAGCCCCAGCATTTT. It specifies CASSSGENQPQHF.

This clonotype was seen at least ten times. The chain employs TRBV11-2 and TRBJ2-1, with 7 bases aligning to TRBD2. Germline V gene data show CDR1 as SGHAT and CDR2 as FQNNGV. Trimming cost V 5 bases and J 3 bases; bases outside gene matches: 10. CDR3 length: 16 residues. The CDR3 DNA reads TGTGCCAGCAGCACACTACCTAGCGGTATCTACAATGAGCAGTTCTTC. Protein: CASSTLPSGIYNEQFF.

This chain connects TRBV4-1 to TRBJ2-1; a weak D match, TRBD1 (6 bases). V was pared by 1 base and J by 6 bases, with 13 bases between. There are 15 residues in the CDR3. CDR1 MGHRA and CDR2 YSYEKL come from the germline V gene. CDR3: CASSQGGTLRNEQFF. The DNA of the CDR3 is TGCGCCAGCAGCCAAGGAGGGACATTGCGCAATGAGCAGTTCTTC.

This clonotype was seen only a few times. The genes are TRBV5-1 and TRBJ2-3; D is possibly TRBD1 or TRBD2 (5 bases each). V lost 0 bases to trimming and J lost 1 base, with 9 bases between them. Germline-derived CDR1 and CDR2 are SGHRS and YFSETQ. The CDR3 loop spans 15 amino acids. CDR3 coding DNA: TGCGCCAGCAGCTTGGGAGGGGACGGCACAGATACGCAGTATTTT. Protein product: CASSLGGDGTDTQYF. Full variable domain (missing parts from reference TRBV5-1 and TRBJ2-3): KAGVTQTPRYLIKTRGQQVTLSCSPISGHRSVSWYQQTPGQGLQFLFEYFSETQRNKGNFPGRFSGRQFSNSRSEMNVSTLELGDSALYLCASSLGGDGTDTQYFGPGTRLTVL.

Written as DNA, the CDR3 is TGCAGTGCTAGAGGACGACAGGGGGGACGCACAGATACGCAGTATTTT. Amino acids: CSARGRQGGRTDTQYF. The chain uses TRBV20-1 and TRBJ2-3; 9 nucleotides match TRBD1. The germline V gene encodes CDR1 DFQATT and CDR2 SNEGSKA (reference sequence). CDR3 length: 16 residues. With 1 base clipped from V and 1 base from J, the junction kept 6 bases outside the gene matches.

The chain links TRBV19 to TRBJ2-1, with TRBD2 matching over 7 bases. The CDR3 has 14 residues. Trimming removed 6 bases from V and 7 bases from J; junction bases left unmatched: 9. Germline CDR1 is LNHDA and CDR2 is SQIVND (reference sequence). In DNA, the CDR3 is TGTGCCAGTAGAAGCCTAGCGGCGACGAATGAGCAGTTCTTC. It is translated as CASRSLAATNEQFF. Full variable domain (remainder filled in from reference TRBV19 and TRBJ2-1): DGGITQSPKYLFRKEGQNVTLSCEQNLNHDAMYWYRQDPGQGLRLIYYSQIVNDFQKGDIAEGYSVSREKKESFPLTVTSAQKNPTAFYLCASRSLAATNEQFFGPGTRLTVL.

The chain couples TRBV27 to TRBJ1-1; possibly TRBD1 for D (5 bases). This CDR3 is 11 amino acids long. Germline V gives CDR1 MNHEY, CDR2 SMNVEV (reference sequence). V was pared by 9 bases and J by 8 bases, with 13 bases between. The CDR3 loop is CASHRAGEAFF. In DNA form, the CDR3 reads TGTGCCAGTCACCGGGCAGGGGAAGCTTTCTTT.

The sample holds many counts of this clonotype. The gene calls are TRBV18 and TRBJ2-3, with TRBD2 as a possible D gene (5 bases). Germline values: CDR1 KGHSH, CDR2 LQKENI. This CDR3 spans 16 amino acids. Trimming stripped 3 bases from V and 4 bases from J, with 17 bases between. The CDR3 protein is CASSPAAGGGADTQYF. The CDR3 DNA follows: TGTGCCAGCTCACCGGCCGCGGGCGGTGGCGCAGATACGCAGTATTTT.

This clonotype was counted many times. V and J are TRBV6-1 and TRBJ2-7; 7 bases align to TRBD1. J lost 3 bases, V lost 6 bases, and 8 bases had no gene match. This CDR3 has 14 amino acids. The V gene's germline CDR1 is MNHNS and CDR2 SASEGT. DNA of the CDR3: TGTGCCAGCAGGACAGGGCAGAACCACTACGAGCAGTACTTC. This sequence encodes CASRTGQNHYEQYF.

The chain couples TRBV20-1 to TRBJ1-5; TRBD1 is a possible D gene (6 bases). Germline CDR1 is DFQATT and CDR2 is SNEGSKA (reference sequence). This CDR3 is built from 14 residues. The germline V and J ends were trimmed by 6 bases and 4 bases, with 16 bases remaining between them. CDR3 nucleotide sequence: TGCAGTGCACACCCAGGGAGGGGGAATCAGCCCCAGCATTTT. Residues: CSAHPGRGNQPQHF.